The clone carrying this T cell receptor (beta chain) was recorded many times. Its antigen is undetermined. With a J-beta primer mix and a sample-barcoded 5' primer, a second PCR ran 7 to 11 cycles. Each TCR beta cDNA got a 12-nucleotide random molecular identifier. Each CDR3 protein gets one entry after TCRdb re-called the 5' RACE reads with MiXCR. Of 700,000 to 800,000 distinct CDR3 sequences in the sample, roughly 44% are singletons; the top ten hold approximately 22%. The germline V and J ends were trimmed by 2 bases and 7 bases, with 5 bases remaining between them. The CDR3 covers 11 residues. Germline V gives CDR1 MDHEN, CDR2 SYDVKM. Healthy Russian Caucasian donors spanned ages about 6 to 100 years. Per-sample PBMC isolation yielded at least 6.5 million cells. The data originate from a study of blood T cells in healthy people across ages. Study-wide results and caveats: Investigators treated diversity estimates from one million T cells as underestimates.

The chain recombines TRBV28 with TRBJ1-2; D is ambiguous. The clonotype was recovered from a woman in her sixties or seventies in good health. Sequences were obtained from blood. CDR3 nucleotides: TGTGCCAGCAGTTTAAGCGGTGGCTACACCTTC. It is translated as CASSLSGGYTF.